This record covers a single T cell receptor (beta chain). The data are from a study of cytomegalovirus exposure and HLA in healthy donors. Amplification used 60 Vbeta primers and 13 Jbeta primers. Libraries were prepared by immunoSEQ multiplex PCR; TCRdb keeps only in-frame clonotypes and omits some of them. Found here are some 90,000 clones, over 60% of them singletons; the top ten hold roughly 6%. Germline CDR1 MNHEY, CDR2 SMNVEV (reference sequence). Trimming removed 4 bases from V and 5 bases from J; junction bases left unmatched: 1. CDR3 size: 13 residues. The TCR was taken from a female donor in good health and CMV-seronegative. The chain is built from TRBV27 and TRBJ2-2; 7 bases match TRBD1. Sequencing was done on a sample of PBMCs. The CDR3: CASSSQGTGELFF. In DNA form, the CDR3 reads TGTGCCAGCAGTTCACAGGGGACCGGGGAGCTGTTTTTT.